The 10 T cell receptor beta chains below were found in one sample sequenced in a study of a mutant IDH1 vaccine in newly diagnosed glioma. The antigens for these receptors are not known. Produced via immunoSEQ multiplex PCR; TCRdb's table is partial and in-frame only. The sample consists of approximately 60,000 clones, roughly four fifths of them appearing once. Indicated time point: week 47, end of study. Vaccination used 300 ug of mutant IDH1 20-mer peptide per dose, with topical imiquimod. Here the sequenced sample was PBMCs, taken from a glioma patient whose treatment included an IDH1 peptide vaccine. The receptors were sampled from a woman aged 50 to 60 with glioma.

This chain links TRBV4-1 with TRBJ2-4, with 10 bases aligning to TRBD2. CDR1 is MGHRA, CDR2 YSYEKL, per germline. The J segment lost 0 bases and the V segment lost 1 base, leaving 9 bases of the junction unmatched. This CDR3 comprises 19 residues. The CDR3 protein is CASSQGERGGVLAKNIQYF. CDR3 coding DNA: TGCGCCAGCAGCCAAGGCGAGCGGGGGGGTGTCCTAGCCAAAAACATTCAGTACTTC.

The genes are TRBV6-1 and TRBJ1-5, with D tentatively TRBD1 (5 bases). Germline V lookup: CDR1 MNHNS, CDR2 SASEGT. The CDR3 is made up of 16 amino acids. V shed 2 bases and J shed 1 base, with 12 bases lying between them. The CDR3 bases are TGTGCCAGCAGTGAATGGGGGGACGAAAGCAATCAGCCCCAGCATTTT. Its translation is CASSEWGDESNQPQHF.

CDR3 region: CASSPGGLHNEQFF. The CDR3 DNA is TGTGCCAGCAGCCCCGGAGGACTTCACAATGAGCAGTTCTTC. The V call is TRBV5-6, the J call TRBJ2-1, with a weak D call TRBD2 (5 bases). The germline V gene has CDR1 SGHDT and CDR2 YYEEEE. Deletions cut 4 bases from V and 5 bases from J, with 13 bases between. The CDR3 is 14 amino acids.

CDR3 bases: TGTGCCAGCAGCTTCGGGACGGAGAATGAAAAACTGTTTTTT. This encodes CASSFGTENEKLFF. This chain connects TRBV5-4 to TRBJ1-4; D might be TRBD1 (5 bases). The CDR3 totals 14 residues. The germline V and J ends were trimmed by 2 bases and 5 bases, with 10 bases remaining between them. The V gene's germline CDR1 is SGHNT and CDR2 YYREEE (reference sequence).

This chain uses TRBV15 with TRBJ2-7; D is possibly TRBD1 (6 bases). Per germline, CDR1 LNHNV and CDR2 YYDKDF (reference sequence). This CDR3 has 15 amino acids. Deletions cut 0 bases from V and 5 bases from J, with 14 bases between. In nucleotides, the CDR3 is TGTGCCACCAGCAGAGAAGAAGGGGGATTCGACGAGCAGTACTTC. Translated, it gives CATSREEGGFDEQYF.

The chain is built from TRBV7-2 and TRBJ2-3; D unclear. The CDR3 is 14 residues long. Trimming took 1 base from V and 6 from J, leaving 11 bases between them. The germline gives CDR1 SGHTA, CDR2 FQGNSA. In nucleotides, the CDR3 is TGTGCCAGCAGCTTAGTGTCTTACGCCGATACGCAGTATTTT. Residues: CASSLVSYADTQYF.

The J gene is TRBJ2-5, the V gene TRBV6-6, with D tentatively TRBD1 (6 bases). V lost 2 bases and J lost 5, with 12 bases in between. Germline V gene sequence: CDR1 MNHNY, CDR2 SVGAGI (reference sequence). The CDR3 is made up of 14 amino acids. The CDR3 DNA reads TGTGCCAGCAGTTACGGCAGGGGCCCCGAGACCCAGTACTTC. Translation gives CASSYGRGPETQYF.

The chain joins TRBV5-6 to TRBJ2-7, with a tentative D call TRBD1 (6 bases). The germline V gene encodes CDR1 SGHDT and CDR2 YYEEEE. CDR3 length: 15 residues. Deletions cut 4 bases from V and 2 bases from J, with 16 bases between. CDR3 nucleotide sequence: TGTGCCAGCAGCATCGGGCCACCAGGGGCCTACGAGCAGTACTTC. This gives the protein CASSIGPPGAYEQYF.

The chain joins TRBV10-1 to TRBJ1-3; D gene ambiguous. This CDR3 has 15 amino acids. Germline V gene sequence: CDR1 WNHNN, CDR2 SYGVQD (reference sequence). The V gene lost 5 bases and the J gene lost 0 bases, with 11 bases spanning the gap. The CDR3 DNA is TGCGCCAGCAGTCAGCCTCTTACCTCTGGAAACACCATATATTTT. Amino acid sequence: CASSQPLTSGNTIYF.

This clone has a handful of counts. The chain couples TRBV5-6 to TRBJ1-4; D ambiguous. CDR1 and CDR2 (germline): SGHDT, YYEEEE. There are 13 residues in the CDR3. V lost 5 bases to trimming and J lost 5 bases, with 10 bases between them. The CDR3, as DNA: TGTGCCAGCAGTCCCCTACGCAATGAAAAACTGTTTTTT. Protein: CASSPLRNEKLFF.